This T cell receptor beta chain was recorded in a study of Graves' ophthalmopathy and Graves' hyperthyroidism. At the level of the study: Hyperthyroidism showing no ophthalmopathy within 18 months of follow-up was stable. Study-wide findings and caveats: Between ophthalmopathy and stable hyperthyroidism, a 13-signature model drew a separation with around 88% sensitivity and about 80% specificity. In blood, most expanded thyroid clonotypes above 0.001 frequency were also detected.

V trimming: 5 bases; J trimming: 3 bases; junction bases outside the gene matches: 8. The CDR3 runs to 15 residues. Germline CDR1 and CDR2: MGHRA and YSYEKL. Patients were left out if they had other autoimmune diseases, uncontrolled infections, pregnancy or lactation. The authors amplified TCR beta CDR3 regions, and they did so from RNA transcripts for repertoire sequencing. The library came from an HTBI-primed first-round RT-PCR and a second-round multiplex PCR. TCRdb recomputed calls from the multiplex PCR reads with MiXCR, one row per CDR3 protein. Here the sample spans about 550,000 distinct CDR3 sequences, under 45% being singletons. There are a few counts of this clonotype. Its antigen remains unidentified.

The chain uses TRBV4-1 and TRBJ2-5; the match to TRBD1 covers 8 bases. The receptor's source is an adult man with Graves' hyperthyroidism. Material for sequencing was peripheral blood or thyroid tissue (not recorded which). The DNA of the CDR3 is TGCGCCAGCAGCTTAAACAGGGGGAGAGAAGAGACCCAGTACTTC. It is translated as CASSLNRGREETQYF.